Presented here are 5 T cell receptor beta chains from one specimen sequenced in a study of glioma-infiltrating T cells. Using RNA template, CDR3s of TCR alpha and beta were amplified with iRepertoire arm-PCR. TCRdb reanalysed the multiplex PCR reads using MiXCR and keeps one entry per CDR3 protein. This table has approximately 190,000 distinct CDR3 sequences, around 30% appearing once. The sample was glioma tissue, nonneoplastic brain tissue, or PBMCs (not recorded which). The receptors originated from a human donor with low-grade glioma or glioblastoma, undergoing nonglioma brain surgery, or in good health (not recorded which).

This chain uses TRBV12-3 or TRBV12-4 with TRBJ2-5, with unresolved D. The CDR3 runs to 15 residues. The V gene lost 4 bases and the J gene lost 5 bases, with 17 bases spanning the gap. The CDR3 nucleotides are TGTGCCAGCAGTTGGCAGCCCCGAACCCTCGAGACCCAGTACTTC. Its protein is CASSWQPRTLETQYF.

This clonotype was found many times. The chain uses TRBV4-1 and TRBJ2-5; no clear D gene. V lost 0 bases and J lost 4, with 18 bases in between. Germline CDR1 MGHRA, CDR2 YSYEKL. The CDR3 is made up of 17 amino acids. The CDR3 region is CASSQDRFGQGPETQYF. CDR3 coding DNA: TGCGCCAGCAGCCAAGATCGGTTCGGCCAAGGCCCAGAGACCCAGTACTTC.

This clonotype was seen many times. Its ends do not fully match the called genes, so a read error is possible. The chain carries TRBV18 and TRBJ1-1, with D possibly matching TRBD1 (5 bases). This CDR3 is built from 13 residues. Per germline, CDR1 KGHSH and CDR2 LQKENI. The CDR3 bases are TGTGCGAGCTCAAGGGGTAACGGCGCTGAAGCTTTCTTT. This codes for CASSRGNGAEAFF.

This clonotype has a count of ten or more. The chain has TRBV20-1 and TRBJ1-6; D remains unclear. Per germline, CDR1 DFQATT and CDR2 SNEGSKA (reference sequence). Between the trimmed V and J ends, which lost 1 base and 0 bases, there was a span of 16 bases. The CDR3 has 18 residues. The DNA for the CDR3 is TGCAGTGCTAGAGGAACTTCCTACGGCAGCTCCTATAATTCACCCCTCCACTTT. It yields the protein CSARGTSYGSSYNSPLHF.

DNA for the CDR3: TGTGCCAGCAGCTTGGTGTCAGGGGGGGGCACTGAAGCTTTCTTT. This translates into CASSLVSGGGTEAFF. The chain uses TRBV5-6 and TRBJ1-1, with 7 bases fitting TRBD1. The CDR3 is 15 residues long. The junction had 6 bases not matched to a gene; V was cut back by 0 bases and J by 4 bases. Germline-derived CDR1 and CDR2 are SGHDT and YYEEEE.